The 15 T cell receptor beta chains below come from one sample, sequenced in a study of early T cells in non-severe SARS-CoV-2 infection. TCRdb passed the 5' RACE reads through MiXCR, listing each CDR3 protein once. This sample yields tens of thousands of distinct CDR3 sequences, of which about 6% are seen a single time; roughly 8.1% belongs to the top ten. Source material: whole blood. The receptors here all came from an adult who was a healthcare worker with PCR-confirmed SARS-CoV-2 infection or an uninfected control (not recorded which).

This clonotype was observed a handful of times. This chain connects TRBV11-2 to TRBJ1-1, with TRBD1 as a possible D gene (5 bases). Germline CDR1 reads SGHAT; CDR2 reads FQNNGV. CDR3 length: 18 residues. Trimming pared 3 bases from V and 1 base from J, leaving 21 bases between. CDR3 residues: CASSFSPNRWGPNTEAFF. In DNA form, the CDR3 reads TGTGCCAGCAGCTTTAGCCCGAACCGTTGGGGCCCGAACACTGAAGCTTTCTTT. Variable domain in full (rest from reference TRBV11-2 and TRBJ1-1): EAGVAQSPRYKIIEKRQSVAFWCNPISGHATLYWYQQILGQGPKLLIQFQNNGVVDDSQLPKDRFSAERLKGVDSTLKIQPAKLEDSAVYLCASSFSPNRWGPNTEAFFGQGTRLTVV.

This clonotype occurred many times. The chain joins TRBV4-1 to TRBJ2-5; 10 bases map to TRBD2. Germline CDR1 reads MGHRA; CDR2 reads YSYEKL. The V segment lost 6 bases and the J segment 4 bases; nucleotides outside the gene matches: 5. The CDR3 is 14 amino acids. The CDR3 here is CASRASGGLETQYF. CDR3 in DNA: TGCGCCAGCAGGGCTAGCGGGGGACTAGAGACCCAGTACTTC.

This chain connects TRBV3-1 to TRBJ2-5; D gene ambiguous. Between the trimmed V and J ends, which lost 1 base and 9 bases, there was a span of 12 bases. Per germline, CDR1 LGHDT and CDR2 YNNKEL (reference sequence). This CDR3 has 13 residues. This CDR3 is CASSQVVTGAQYF. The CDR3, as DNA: TGTGCCAGCAGCCAAGTAGTGACGGGCGCCCAGTACTTC.

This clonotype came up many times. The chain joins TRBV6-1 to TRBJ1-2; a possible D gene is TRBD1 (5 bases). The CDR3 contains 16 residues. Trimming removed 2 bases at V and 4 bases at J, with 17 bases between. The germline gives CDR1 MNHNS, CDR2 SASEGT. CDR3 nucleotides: TGTGCCAGCAGTGAATGGATGGGACCTCGCGCCTATGGCTACACCTTC. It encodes CASSEWMGPRAYGYTF.

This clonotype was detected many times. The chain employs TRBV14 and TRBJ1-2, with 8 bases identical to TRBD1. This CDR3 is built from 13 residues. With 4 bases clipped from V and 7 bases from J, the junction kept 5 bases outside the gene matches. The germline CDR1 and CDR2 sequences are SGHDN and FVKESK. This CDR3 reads CASSPDRVGGYTF. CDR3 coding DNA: TGTGCCAGCAGCCCGGACAGGGTTGGTGGCTACACCTTC.

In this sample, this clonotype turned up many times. CDR3 residues: CSVNSGRVYEQFF. CDR3 sequence (DNA): TGCAGCGTCAATAGCGGGAGAGTATATGAGCAGTTCTTC. V usage is TRBV29-1 and J usage is TRBJ2-1; 9 nucleotides agree with TRBD2. This CDR3 has 13 amino acids. Germline values: CDR1 SQVTM, CDR2 ANQGSEA. V lost 6 bases to trimming and J lost 8 bases; unmatched junction nucleotides: 8.

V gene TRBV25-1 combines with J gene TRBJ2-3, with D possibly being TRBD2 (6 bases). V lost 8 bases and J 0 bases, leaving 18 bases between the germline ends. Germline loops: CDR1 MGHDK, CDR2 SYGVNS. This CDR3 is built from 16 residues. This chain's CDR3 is CASSGRSGPSTDTQYF. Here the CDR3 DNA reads TGTGCCAGCTCGGGACGGAGCGGGCCAAGCACAGATACGCAGTATTTT.

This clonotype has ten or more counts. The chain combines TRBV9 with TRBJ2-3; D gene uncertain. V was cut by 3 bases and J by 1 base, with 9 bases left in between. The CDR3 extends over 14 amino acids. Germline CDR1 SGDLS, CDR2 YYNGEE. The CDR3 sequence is CASSAQDRTDTQYF. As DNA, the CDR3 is TGTGCCAGCAGCGCCCAGGACCGCACAGATACGCAGTATTTT.

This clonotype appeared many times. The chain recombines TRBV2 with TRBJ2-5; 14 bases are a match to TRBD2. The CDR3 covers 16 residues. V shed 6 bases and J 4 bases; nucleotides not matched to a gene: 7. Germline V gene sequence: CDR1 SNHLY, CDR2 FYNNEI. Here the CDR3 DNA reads TGTGCCAGCAGCCCGGGACTAGCGGGAGTGAGAGAGACCCAGTACTTC. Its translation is CASSPGLAGVRETQYF.

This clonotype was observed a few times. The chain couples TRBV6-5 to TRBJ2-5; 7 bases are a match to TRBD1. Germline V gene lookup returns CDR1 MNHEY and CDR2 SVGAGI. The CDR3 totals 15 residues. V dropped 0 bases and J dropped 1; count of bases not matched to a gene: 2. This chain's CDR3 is CASSYSTGRQETQYF. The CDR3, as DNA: TGTGCCAGCAGTTACTCGACAGGGCGCCAAGAGACCCAGTACTTC.

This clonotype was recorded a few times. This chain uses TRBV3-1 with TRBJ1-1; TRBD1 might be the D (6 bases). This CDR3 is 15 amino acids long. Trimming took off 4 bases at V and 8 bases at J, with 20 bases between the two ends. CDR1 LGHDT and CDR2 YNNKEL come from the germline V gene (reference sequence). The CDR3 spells CASSLQGRERAEAFF. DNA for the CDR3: TGTGCCAGCAGCCTCCAGGGGAGAGAAAGGGCGGAAGCTTTCTTT.

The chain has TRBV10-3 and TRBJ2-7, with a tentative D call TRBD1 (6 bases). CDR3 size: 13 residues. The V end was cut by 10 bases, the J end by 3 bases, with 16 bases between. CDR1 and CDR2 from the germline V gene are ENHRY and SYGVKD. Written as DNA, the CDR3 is TGTGCCACCGGGACATTGCTGAACTACGAGCAGTACTTC. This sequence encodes CATGTLLNYEQYF.

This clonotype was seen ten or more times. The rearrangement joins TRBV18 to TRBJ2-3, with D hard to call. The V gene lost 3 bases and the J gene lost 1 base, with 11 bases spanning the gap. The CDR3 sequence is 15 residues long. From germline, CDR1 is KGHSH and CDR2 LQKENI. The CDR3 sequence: CASSPSRARTDTQYF. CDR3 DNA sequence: TGTGCCAGCTCACCCTCACGAGCTCGCACAGATACGCAGTATTTT. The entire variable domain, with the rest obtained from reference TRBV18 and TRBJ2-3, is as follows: NAGVMQNPRHLVRRRGQEARLRCSPMKGHSHVYWYRQLPEEGLKFMVYLQKENIIDESGMPKERFSAEFPKEGPSILRIQQVVRGDSAAYFCASSPSRARTDTQYFGPGTRLTVL.

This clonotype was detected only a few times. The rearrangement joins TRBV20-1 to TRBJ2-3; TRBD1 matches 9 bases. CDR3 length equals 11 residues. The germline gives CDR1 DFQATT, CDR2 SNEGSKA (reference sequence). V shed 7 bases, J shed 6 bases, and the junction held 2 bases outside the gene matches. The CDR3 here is CSGQGVDTQYF. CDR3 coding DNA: TGCAGTGGACAGGGGGTCGATACGCAGTATTTT.

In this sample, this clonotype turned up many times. The CDR3 sequence: CASSLFRNEQFF. The CDR3 DNA sequence: TGTGCCAGCAGCCTTTTTCGGAATGAGCAGTTCTTC. V usage is TRBV4-2 and J usage is TRBJ2-1, with D hard to call. The CDR3 consists of 12 residues. The germline V gene encodes CDR1 LGHNA and CDR2 YNFKEQ. Trimming stripped 4 bases from V and 7 bases from J, with 8 bases between.